This T cell receptor (beta chain) was documented in a study of T cell clonotyping in hematopoietic cell transplantation. Overall study results and limits: Without cell sorting, CD4 versus CD8 contributions remain unresolved. Broader posttransplant TCR repertoire diversity was predicted by graft donor and pretransplant recipient Inverse Simpson Index values. At the given depth, recipient repertoires were over 95% de novo clonotypes. Pathologically expanded recipient clonotypes increased progressively from day 30 to day 180 as diversity fell.

Time point indicated: recipient sample about 28 days before transplant, after cytoreduction. Of note for this clone: Its target is unknown.

This table comes from immunoSEQ multiplex PCR, and its TCRdb copy is limited to in-frame clones, with some not included. The data contain over 45,000 clones, 70% to 90% of them singletons. This receptor was taken from a man between 60 and 75 years old with biphenotypic leukemia. Some clones in this sample may be carry-over from other donors' samples. The material sequenced was peripheral blood mononuclear cells, taken before stem cell transplant.

The CDR3 region has the DNA TGCAGTGCTCCCACAGATACGCAGTATTTT. Protein sequence: CSAPTDTQYF. The gene calls are TRBV20-1 and TRBJ2-3; the D is unclear. Germline values: CDR1 DFQATT, CDR2 SNEGSKA (reference sequence). Trimming shortened V by 5 bases and J by 2 bases, and 2 bases separated the two germline ends. The CDR3 length is 10 residues.